This TCR beta chain was documented in a study of PD-1 blockade in classical Hodgkin lymphoma. Described time point: cycle 4 day 1 (C4D1), after five to seven weeks of nivolumab. Patients all relapsed after autologous stem cell transplantation, and there was variation in brentuximab vedotin exposure. Between the trimmed V and J ends, which lost 6 bases and 2 bases, there was a span of 4 bases. Germline CDR1 and CDR2: MNHNY and SVGAGI (reference sequence). This CDR3 is 11 amino acids long. Regarding the study as a whole: Before treatment, complete responders showed about the same diversity as newly diagnosed patients. By C4D1, diversity of CD4+ TCRs had risen significantly, whereas that of CD8+ TCRs had not.

Regarding this clone: Its antigen is unidentified.

Measured with immunoSEQ multiplex PCR; TCRdb has only the in-frame clones, and not every one. The profile shows roughly 50,000 clones, roughly 89% of them singletons. This rearrangement joins TRBV6-6 to TRBJ1-1; D unclear. The TCR was taken from a human donor with classical Hodgkin lymphoma. Sequences were derived from peripheral blood mononuclear cells (PBMCs), sampled before the fourth cycle of nivolumab. The DNA of the CDR3 is TGTGCCAGCAGCCCAAACACTGAAGCTTTCTTT. Amino acids: CASSPNTEAFF.